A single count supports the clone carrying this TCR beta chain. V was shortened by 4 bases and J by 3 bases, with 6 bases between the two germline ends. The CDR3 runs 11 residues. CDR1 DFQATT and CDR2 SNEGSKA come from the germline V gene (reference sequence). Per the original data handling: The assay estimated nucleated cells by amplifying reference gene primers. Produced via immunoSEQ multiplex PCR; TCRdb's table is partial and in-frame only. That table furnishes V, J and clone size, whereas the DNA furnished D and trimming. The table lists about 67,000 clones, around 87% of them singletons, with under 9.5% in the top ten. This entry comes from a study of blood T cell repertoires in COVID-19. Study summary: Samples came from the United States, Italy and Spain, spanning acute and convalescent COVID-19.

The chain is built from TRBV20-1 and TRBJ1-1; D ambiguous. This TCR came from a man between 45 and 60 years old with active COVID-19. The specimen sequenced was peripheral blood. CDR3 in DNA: TGCAGTGCTAATAGAGACACTGAAGCTTTCTTT. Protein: CSANRDTEAFF.